This TCR beta chain was sequenced during a study of cytomegalovirus exposure and HLA in healthy donors. Study summary: Of the donors genotyped, several hundred in all, about 81% fell in the Caucasian-associated ancestry cluster.

The PCR made use of 60 Vbeta and 13 Jbeta primers. Sequencing was performed with immunoSEQ multiplex PCR; in TCRdb, only in-frame clones are kept and a portion is missing. The sample has about 130,000 clones, over 60% seen once. General study findings and limits: Later analysis reportedly placed an Asian-associated ancestry cluster below the roughly 700-donor mean in N-insertions. The only immune exposure information that was available was CMV serostatus. Excluded were some V segments that proved indistinguishable, including TRBV6-2 and TRBV6-3.

This CDR3 region has 13 residues. Trimming cost V 3 bases and J 5 bases, with 8 bases left between them. The germline gives CDR1 MDHEN, CDR2 SYDVKM. Concerning this clone: Its antigen is as yet unknown.

The receptor comes from a woman in her thirties or forties in good health and CMV-seropositive. The specimen sequenced was PBMCs. The V call is TRBV28, the J call TRBJ2-4, with unresolved D. The CDR3 DNA follows: TGTGCCAGCAGTTTCGTCGCAGAAAACATTCAGTACTTC. Its protein is CASSFVAENIQYF.